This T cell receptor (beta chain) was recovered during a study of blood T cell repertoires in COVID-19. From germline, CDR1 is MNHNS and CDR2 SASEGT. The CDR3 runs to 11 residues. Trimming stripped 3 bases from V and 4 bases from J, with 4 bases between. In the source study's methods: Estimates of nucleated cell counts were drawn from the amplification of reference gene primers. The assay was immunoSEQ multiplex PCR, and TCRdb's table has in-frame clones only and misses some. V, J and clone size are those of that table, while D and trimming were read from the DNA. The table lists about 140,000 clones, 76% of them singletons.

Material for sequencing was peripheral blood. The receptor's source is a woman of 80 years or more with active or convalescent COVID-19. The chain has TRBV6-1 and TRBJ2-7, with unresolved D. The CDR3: CASSDQYEQYF. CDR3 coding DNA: TGTGCCAGCAGTGACCAGTACGAGCAGTACTTC.